This is a list of T cell receptor beta chains from one sample in a study of T cell changes during pregnancy in multiple sclerosis. Sequencing used immunoSEQ multiplex PCR; TCRdb keeps in-frame clones, though not all of them. The data show around 31,000 clones, 90% to 95% seen once. The source material was CD4+ T cells from peripheral blood mononuclear cells, sampled in the second trimester of pregnancy. All receptors come from a female donor with multiple sclerosis, enrolled in a pregnancy study. Both conserved end residues are part of each CDR3. Clone size is shown for a subset of rows, as once, few, many or a class of expanded clone.

V gene: TRBV7-3; clone size: -; J gene: TRBJ2-2; CDR3 protein: CASSAQRTNTGELFF
V gene: TRBV5-1; clone size: -; J gene: TRBJ2-7; CDR3 protein: CASSRQGVAYEQYF
V gene: TRBV11-1; clone size: once; J gene: TRBJ2-7; CDR3 protein: CASSFSFTGIHEQYF
V gene: TRBV19; clone size: -; J gene: TRBJ2-1; CDR3 protein: CATSRPRLAGYHEQFF
V gene: TRBV7-2; clone size: -; J gene: TRBJ1-1; CDR3 protein: CASSLIQGAVNTEAFF
V gene: TRBV13; clone size: -; J gene: TRBJ2-5; CDR3 protein: CASSERQLGWGETQYF
V gene: TRBV7-8; clone size: -; J gene: TRBJ2-7; CDR3 protein: CASSLVGLTSGSYEQYF
V gene: TRBV5-6; clone size: -; J gene: TRBJ2-5; CDR3 protein: CASSGRGGRGETQYF
V gene: TRBV7-2; clone size: -; J gene: TRBJ2-1; CDR3 protein: CASSKGLAYEQFF
V gene: TRBV18; clone size: -; J gene: TRBJ2-5; CDR3 protein: CASSPGRSPETQYF
V gene: TRBV6-1; clone size: -; J gene: TRBJ2-1; CDR3 protein: CASSVGVRWFF
V gene: TRBV4-2; clone size: once; J gene: TRBJ2-5; CDR3 protein: CASSQGWTSQETQYF
V gene: TRBV5-1; clone size: -; J gene: TRBJ1-4; CDR3 protein: CASSLVGAGYSEKLFF
V gene: TRBV7-2; clone size: -; J gene: TRBJ2-4; CDR3 protein: CASSLGVIAKNIQYF
V gene: TRBV18; clone size: -; J gene: TRBJ2-5; CDR3 protein: CASSPPPGLPETQYF
V gene: TRBV30; clone size: -; J gene: TRBJ1-1; CDR3 protein: CAWSLTGNTEAFF
V gene: TRBV5-1; clone size: -; J gene: TRBJ2-7; CDR3 protein: CASSLGGNYEQYF
V gene: TRBV5-3; clone size: -; J gene: TRBJ2-1; CDR3 protein: CARMEETGGQDEQFF
V gene: TRBV4-1; clone size: -; J gene: TRBJ2-7; CDR3 protein: CASSHNPSSGIRLQYF
V gene: TRBV29-1; clone size: -; J gene: TRBJ2-1; CDR3 protein: CSVGAGGNNEQFF
V gene: TRBV5-4; clone size: -; J gene: TRBJ2-1; CDR3 protein: CASSPVGGLQGSVHNEQFF
V gene: TRBV6-6; clone size: -; J gene: TRBJ1-2; CDR3 protein: CASRTGDHGYTF
V gene: TRBV7-2; clone size: -; J gene: TRBJ2-1; CDR3 protein: CASSLSGSYNEQFF
V gene: TRBV7-2; clone size: -; J gene: TRBJ2-3; CDR3 protein: CASKISGGTDTQYF
V gene: TRBV27; clone size: -; J gene: TRBJ1-5; CDR3 protein: CASSLSKRGRDSNQPQHF
V gene: TRBV18; clone size: -; J gene: TRBJ2-7; CDR3 protein: CASSPSGTGGEQYF
V gene: TRBV19; clone size: -; J gene: TRBJ2-7; CDR3 protein: CASSIQRLSIYEQYF
V gene: TRBV28; clone size: -; J gene: TRBJ1-3; CDR3 protein: CASSLTGGSGNTIYF
V gene: TRBV15; clone size: -; J gene: TRBJ2-3; CDR3 protein: CATSRGLGRDTQYF